These 26 T cell receptor beta chains originate from one sample sequenced in a study of OX40 agonist ivuxolimab in advanced cancers. TCRdb's copy holds only in-frame clones and misses some; the assay was immunoSEQ multiplex PCR. The sample includes fewer than 100,000 clones, roughly 87% of them seen just once. The input for sequencing was CD4+ or CD8+ T cells sorted from blood, taken in a trial of the OX40 agonist ivuxolimab. Receptors were obtained from an adult with an advanced solid tumor such as melanoma, head and neck, liver or kidney cancer.

This chain uses TRBV5-4 with TRBJ2-3; D ambiguous. CDR3 size: 15 residues. Germline V gene lookup returns CDR1 SGHNT and CDR2 YYREEE (reference sequence). Trimming removed 4 bases from V and 5 bases from J, with 17 bases in between. CDR3 in amino acids: CASSLDASYLDTQYF. The CDR3, as DNA: TGTGCCAGCAGCCTGGACGCCAGTTATTTAGATACGCAGTATTTT.

V and J are TRBV6-6 and TRBJ2-3, with TRBD2 as a possible D gene (7 bases). From germline, CDR1 is MNHNY and CDR2 SVGAGI (reference sequence). The CDR3 consists of 14 residues. Trimming shortened V by 6 bases and J by 6 bases, and 16 bases separated the two germline ends. CDR3 amino acids: CASRYRGAGDTQYF. The CDR3 bases are TGTGCCAGCAGATATCGGGGGGCAGGGGATACGCAGTATTTT.

The chain employs TRBV18 and TRBJ1-1; 8 bases are a match to TRBD1. CDR3 length: 14 residues. Germline-derived CDR1 and CDR2 are KGHSH and LQKENI. V lost 4 bases, J lost 4 bases, and 5 bases stayed unmatched. As DNA, the CDR3 is TGTGCCAGCTCACTAGGACAGGGTAGCACTGAAGCTTTCTTT. Translating it yields CASSLGQGSTEAFF.

The V gene is TRBV5-5, the J gene TRBJ1-4; D call uncertain. Trimming cost V 4 bases and J 5 bases, with 15 bases left between them. This CDR3 has 15 amino acids. The V gene's germline CDR1 is SGHKS and CDR2 YYEKEE (reference sequence). CDR3 amino acids: CASSLPTVPNEKLFF. As DNA, the CDR3 is TGTGCCAGCAGCCTGCCGACCGTTCCAAATGAAAAACTGTTTTTT.

As to this clone: Germline and junction disagree at one end, which may indicate a read error. The chain combines TRBV28 with TRBJ1-2; D unclear. In germline, CDR1 is MDHEN, CDR2 SYDVKM. This CDR3 region has 12 residues. The CDR3 loop is CASSLSYKGCTF. CDR3 DNA: TGTGCCAGCAGTTTATCCTATAAGGGCTGCACCTTC.

The rearrangement uses TRBV5-1 and TRBJ2-5; 11 positions agree with TRBD2. Unmatched junction bases numbered 5, after V lost 1 base and J lost 0 bases. The V gene's germline CDR1 is SGHRS and CDR2 YFSETQ. The CDR3 runs 17 residues. Here the CDR3 DNA reads TGCGCCAGCAGCTTGTGGTCTAGCGGGGGGTACCAAGAGACCCAGTACTTC. It codes for CASSLWSSGGYQETQYF.

This chain links TRBV9 with TRBJ2-2; unclear D gene. The V and J ends lost 0 bases and 6 bases respectively, with 15 bases between them. Germline V lookup: CDR1 SGDLS, CDR2 YYNGEE. This CDR3 spans 16 amino acids. The CDR3: CASSVGLLIVAGELFF. The CDR3 DNA is TGTGCCAGCAGCGTAGGACTGCTTATCGTCGCCGGGGAGCTGTTTTTT.

The rearrangement links TRBV11-1 to TRBJ2-7; D is perhaps TRBD1 or TRBD2 (5 bases each). The CDR3 is made up of 14 amino acids. V lost 5 bases, J lost 3 bases, and 14 bases lay in between. Germline-derived CDR1 and CDR2 are SGHAT and FQDESV (reference sequence). CDR3: CASSLVRDDYEQYF. The CDR3 DNA reads TGTGCCAGCAGCCTAGTCCGGGACGACTACGAGCAGTACTTC. The complete variable domain, with remaining parts taken from reference TRBV11-1 and TRBJ2-7, reads EAEVAQSPRYKITEKSQAVAFWCDPISGHATLYWYRQILGQGPELLVQFQDESVVDDSQLPKDRFSAERLKGVDSTLKIQPAELGDSAMYLCASSLVRDDYEQYFGPGTRLTVT.

The chain carries TRBV9 and TRBJ1-3; no clear D gene. CDR1 and CDR2 (germline): SGDLS, YYNGEE. CDR3 size: 16 residues. Trimming took 3 bases from V and 2 from J, leaving 15 bases between them. The CDR3: CASSEHLDSPGNTIYF. The DNA for the CDR3 is TGTGCCAGCAGCGAGCACCTGGACTCTCCTGGAAACACCATATATTTT.

The chain couples TRBV6-1 to TRBJ2-4; 7 bases map to TRBD1. Germline loops: CDR1 MNHNS, CDR2 SASEGT. After removal of 2 bases from V and 7 bases from J, the junction contained 5 bases not matched to a gene. CDR3 length: 14 amino acids. CDR3 bases: TGTGCCAGCAGTGAACAGAAAGGGGGCAACATTCAGTACTTC. This encodes CASSEQKGGNIQYF.

The CDR3 region is CASSSALAGTPGGYTF. CDR3 sequence (DNA): TGCGCCAGCAGCTCGGCCCTTGCCGGGACTCCGGGTGGCTACACCTTC. The genes are TRBV5-1 and TRBJ1-2; the D gene is possibly TRBD1 (5 bases). The V and J ends lost 3 bases and 7 bases respectively, with 22 bases between them. The CDR3 length is 16 residues. Germline V gene sequence: CDR1 SGHRS, CDR2 YFSETQ.

The genes are TRBV28 and TRBJ1-3; weak D call: TRBD1 (6 bases). Germline V CDR1 and CDR2: MDHEN, SYDVKM. V was pared by 1 base and J by 0 bases, with 13 bases between. The CDR3 is 17 residues long. CDR3: CASSLYPGQSSGNTIYF. The CDR3, as DNA: TGTGCCAGCAGTTTATACCCCGGACAGAGCTCTGGAAACACCATATATTTT.

This sequence joins TRBV28 and TRBJ2-1; a weak D match, TRBD2 (9 bases). The CDR3 totals 18 residues. Germline CDR1 is MDHEN and CDR2 is SYDVKM. Trimming stripped 5 bases from V and 6 bases from J, with 26 bases between. CDR3: CASSPGTGFGTSLNEQFF. The CDR3 coding sequence is TGTGCCAGCAGTCCCGGGACAGGATTTGGGACTAGCCTCAATGAGCAGTTCTTC.

CDR3 amino acids: CASSLAGQGRNTEAFF. The CDR3 region has the DNA TGTGCCAGCAGCCTCGCGGGTCAGGGAAGGAACACTGAAGCTTTCTTT. V gene TRBV7-2 combines with J gene TRBJ1-1; TRBD1 is a possible D gene (5 bases). The CDR3 covers 16 residues. Germline CDR1 and CDR2: SGHTA and FQGNSA. V was shortened by 5 bases and J by 1 base, with 17 bases between the two germline ends.

This clone was counted a single time. The chain has TRBV5-1 and TRBJ1-2; 9 nucleotides match TRBD1. Germline values: CDR1 SGHRS, CDR2 YFSETQ. Trimming cost V 4 bases and J 6 bases; bases outside gene matches: 7. CDR3 size: 14 residues. The CDR3 coding sequence is TGCGCCAGCAGCGGGGGACAGGGAGTGCATGGCTACACCTTC. It is translated as CASSGGQGVHGYTF.

The chain links TRBV7-3 to TRBJ2-2, with a possible D match to TRBD2 (5 bases). Germline values: CDR1 SGHTA, CDR2 FQGTGA. The CDR3 is made up of 15 amino acids. Trimming stripped 7 bases from V and 7 bases from J, with 19 bases between. CDR3 amino acids: CASTIGPSRGGELFF. The CDR3 DNA is TGTGCCAGCACAATCGGGCCTAGCCGGGGCGGGGAGCTGTTTTTT.

This chain joins TRBV27 and TRBJ1-5; D unresolved. The CDR3 has 14 amino acids. The germline CDR1 and CDR2 sequences are MNHEY and SMNVEV (reference sequence). The germline V and J ends were trimmed by 6 bases and 0 bases, with 9 bases remaining between them. This chain's CDR3 is CASSQSGSNQPQHF. The DNA of the CDR3 is TGTGCCAGCAGCCAGAGTGGTAGCAATCAGCCCCAGCATTTT.

V and J are TRBV6-5 and TRBJ1-2, with D uncertain. Trimming removed 6 bases from V and 7 bases from J, with 15 bases in between. Germline lookup yields CDR1 MNHEY and CDR2 SVGAGI. This CDR3 contains 13 residues. Here the CDR3 reads CASRLVGSGGYTF. The CDR3 region has the DNA TGTGCCAGCAGACTCGTGGGGTCCGGTGGCTACACCTTC.

The chain joins TRBV6-5 to TRBJ1-2; 8 bases match TRBD1. Germline V gene data show CDR1 as MNHEY and CDR2 as SVGAGI. The CDR3 extends over 15 amino acids. J lost 4 bases, V lost 0 bases, and 4 bases had no gene match. The CDR3 DNA is TGTGCCAGCAGTTACTCGCTGGGACAGGCCTATGGCTACACCTTC. Amino acid sequence: CASSYSLGQAYGYTF.

V usage is TRBV28 and J usage is TRBJ1-4; 8 bases agree with TRBD1. Germline-derived CDR1 and CDR2 are MDHEN and SYDVKM. V was clipped by 5 bases and J by 4 bases; unmatched bases: 6. This CDR3 is 15 amino acids long. CDR3 in DNA: TGTGCCAGCAGTCTAAGGACAGGGCTTAATGAAAAACTGTTTTTT. This gives the protein CASSLRTGLNEKLFF.

The table lists this clone with a few counts. This chain joins TRBV2 and TRBJ1-2; D gene uncertain. V was cut by 11 bases and J by 7 bases, with 14 bases left in between. CDR1 is SNHLY, CDR2 FYNNEI, per germline. The CDR3 has 11 amino acids. The CDR3 spells CARGGVGGYTF. CDR3 nucleotides: TGTGCCCGCGGCGGAGTTGGTGGCTACACCTTC.

This clone has only one observation. The J gene is TRBJ2-7, the V gene TRBV10-2; possible D gene TRBD2, 5 bases. CDR3 size: 12 residues. Germline V gives CDR1 WSHSY, CDR2 SAAADI. V gave up 4 bases and J gave up 2 bases, with 6 bases separating them. The CDR3 nucleotides are TGCGCCAGCAGTGCCGGGGCCTACGAGCAGTACTTC. It specifies CASSAGAYEQYF.

The chain employs TRBV27 and TRBJ2-1, with TRBD2 identical over 13 bases. The CDR3 covers 16 residues. Germline V CDR1 and CDR2: MNHEY, SMNVEV (reference sequence). Unmatched junction bases numbered 0, after V lost 0 bases and J lost 4 bases. The chain's CDR3 is CASSLSTSGGYNEQFF. The DNA of the CDR3 is TGTGCCAGCAGTTTATCGACTAGCGGGGGGTACAATGAGCAGTTCTTC.

The genes are TRBV30 and TRBJ2-5; D may match TRBD1 or TRBD2 (5 bases each). This CDR3 contains 15 residues. The V end was cut by 3 bases, the J end by 5 bases, with 19 bases between. Germline V gene data show CDR1 as GTSNPN and CDR2 as SVGIG (reference sequence). CDR3 in amino acids: CAWSFTGTQRETQYF. In nucleotides, the CDR3 is TGTGCCTGGAGCTTCACCGGGACCCAGAGGGAGACCCAGTACTTC.

This chain joins TRBV6-1 and TRBJ2-7; the match to TRBD1 covers 9 bases. The CDR3 totals 15 residues. Unmatched junction bases numbered 8, after V lost 5 bases and J lost 3 bases. Germline V gene sequence: CDR1 MNHNS, CDR2 SASEGT. CDR3 residues: CASSSGTGRIYEQYF. In DNA, the CDR3 is TGTGCCAGCAGTTCCGGGACAGGGAGGATCTACGAGCAGTACTTC.

The chain couples TRBV4-3 to TRBJ2-7; a weak D match, TRBD1 (6 bases). Germline V lookup: CDR1 LGHNA, CDR2 YSLEER. This CDR3 region has 19 residues. Trimming took 3 bases from V and 3 from J, leaving 27 bases between them. The CDR3 coding sequence is TGCGCCAGCAGCCAGAGAGACCGGGCACAGGGTTTTTCCTACTACGAGCAGTACTTC. Residues: CASSQRDRAQGFSYYEQYF.